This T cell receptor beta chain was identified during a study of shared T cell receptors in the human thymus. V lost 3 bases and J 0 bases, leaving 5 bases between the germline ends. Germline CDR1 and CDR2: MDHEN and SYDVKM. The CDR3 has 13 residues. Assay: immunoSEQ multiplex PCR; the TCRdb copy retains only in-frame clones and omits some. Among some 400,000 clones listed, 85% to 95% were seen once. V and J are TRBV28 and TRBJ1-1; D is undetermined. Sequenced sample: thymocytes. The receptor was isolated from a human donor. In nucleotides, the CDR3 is TGTGCCAGCAGTTTGTTCATGAACACTGAAGCTTTCTTT. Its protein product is CASSLFMNTEAFF.